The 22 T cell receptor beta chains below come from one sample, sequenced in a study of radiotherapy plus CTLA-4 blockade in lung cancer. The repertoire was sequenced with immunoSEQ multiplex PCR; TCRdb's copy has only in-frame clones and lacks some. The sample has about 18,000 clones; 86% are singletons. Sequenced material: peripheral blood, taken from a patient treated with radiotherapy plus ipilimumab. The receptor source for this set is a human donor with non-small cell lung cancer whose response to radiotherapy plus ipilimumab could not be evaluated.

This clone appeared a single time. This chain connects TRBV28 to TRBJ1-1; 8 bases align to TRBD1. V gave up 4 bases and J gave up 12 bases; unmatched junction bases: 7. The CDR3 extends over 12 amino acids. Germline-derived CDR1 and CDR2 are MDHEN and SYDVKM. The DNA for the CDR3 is TGTGCCAGCAGTTGGAAGGACAGGGCGACTTTCTTT. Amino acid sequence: CASSWKDRATFF.

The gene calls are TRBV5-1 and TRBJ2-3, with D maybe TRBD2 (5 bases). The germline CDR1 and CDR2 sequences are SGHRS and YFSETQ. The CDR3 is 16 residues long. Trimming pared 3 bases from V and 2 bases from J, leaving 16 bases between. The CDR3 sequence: CASSYSDSSDTDTQYF. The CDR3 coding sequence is TGCGCCAGCAGCTATTCGGACTCTTCTGACACAGATACGCAGTATTTT.

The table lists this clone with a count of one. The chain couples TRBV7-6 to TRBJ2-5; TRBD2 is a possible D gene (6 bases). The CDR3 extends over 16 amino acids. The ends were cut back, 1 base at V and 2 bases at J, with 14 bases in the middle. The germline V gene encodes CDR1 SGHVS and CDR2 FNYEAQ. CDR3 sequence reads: CASSLEVAGRQETQYF. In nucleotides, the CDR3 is TGTGCCAGCAGCTTAGAGGTGGCGGGGAGGCAAGAGACCCAGTACTTC.

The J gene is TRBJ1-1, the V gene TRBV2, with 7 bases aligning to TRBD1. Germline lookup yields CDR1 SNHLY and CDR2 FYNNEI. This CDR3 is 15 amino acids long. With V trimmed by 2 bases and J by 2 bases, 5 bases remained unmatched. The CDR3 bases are TGTGCCAGCAGTGAACACAGGGGCCTAAACACTGAAGCTTTCTTT. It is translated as CASSEHRGLNTEAFF.

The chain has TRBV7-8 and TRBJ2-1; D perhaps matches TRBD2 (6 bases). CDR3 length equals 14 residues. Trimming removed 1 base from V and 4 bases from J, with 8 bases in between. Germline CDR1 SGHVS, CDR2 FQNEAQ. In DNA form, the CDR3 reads TGTGCCAGCAGCTTAGAGGGGACTTACAATGAGCAGTTCTTC. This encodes CASSLEGTYNEQFF.

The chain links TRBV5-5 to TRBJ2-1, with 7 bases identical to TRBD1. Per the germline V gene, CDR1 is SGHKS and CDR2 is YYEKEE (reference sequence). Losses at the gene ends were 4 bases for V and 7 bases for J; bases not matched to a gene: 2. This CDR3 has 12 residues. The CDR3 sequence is CASSVTGNEQFF. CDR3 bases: TGTGCCAGCAGCGTGACAGGGAATGAGCAGTTCTTC.

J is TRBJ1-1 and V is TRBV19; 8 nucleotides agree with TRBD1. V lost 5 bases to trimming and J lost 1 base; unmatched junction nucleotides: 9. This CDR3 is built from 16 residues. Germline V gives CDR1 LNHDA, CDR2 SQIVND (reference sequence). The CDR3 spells CASSFRDRRGNTEAFF. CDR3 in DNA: TGTGCCAGTAGTTTCCGGGACAGGCGAGGGAACACTGAAGCTTTCTTT.

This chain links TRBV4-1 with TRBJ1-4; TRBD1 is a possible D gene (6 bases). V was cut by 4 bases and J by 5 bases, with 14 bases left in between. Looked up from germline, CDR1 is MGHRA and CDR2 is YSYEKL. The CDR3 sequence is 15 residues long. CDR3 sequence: CASSLQEGGNEKLFF. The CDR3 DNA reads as TGCGCCAGCAGCCTCCAAGAAGGGGGAAATGAAAAACTGTTTTTT.

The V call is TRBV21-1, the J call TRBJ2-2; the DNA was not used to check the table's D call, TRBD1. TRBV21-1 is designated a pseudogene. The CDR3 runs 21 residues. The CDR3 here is CASSRPGGQGAQANVSGELFF. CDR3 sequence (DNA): TGTGCCAGCAGCCGGCCCGGGGGACAGGGGGCGCAGGCCAATGTATCCGGGGAGCTGTTTTTT.

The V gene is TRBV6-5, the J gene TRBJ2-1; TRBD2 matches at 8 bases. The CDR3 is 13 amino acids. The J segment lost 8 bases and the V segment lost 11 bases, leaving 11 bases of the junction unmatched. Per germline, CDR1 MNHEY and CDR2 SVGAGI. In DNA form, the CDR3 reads TGTGCCGCCGGTCGGGGGGGGGTGTATGAGCAGTTCTTC. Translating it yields CAAGRGGVYEQFF.

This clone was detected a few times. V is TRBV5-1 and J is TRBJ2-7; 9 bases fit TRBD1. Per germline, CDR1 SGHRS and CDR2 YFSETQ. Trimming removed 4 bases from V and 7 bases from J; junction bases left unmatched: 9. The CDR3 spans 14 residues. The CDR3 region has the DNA TGCGCCAGCAGCCTCCCGGGACAGGGTAGAGAGCAGTACTTC. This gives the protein CASSLPGQGREQYF.

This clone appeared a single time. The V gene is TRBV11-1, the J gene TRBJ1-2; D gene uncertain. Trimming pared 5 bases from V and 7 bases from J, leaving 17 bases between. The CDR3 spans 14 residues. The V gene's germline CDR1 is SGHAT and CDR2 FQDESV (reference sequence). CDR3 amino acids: CASSAQTIKFGYTF. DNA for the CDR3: TGTGCCAGCAGCGCACAGACCATCAAGTTTGGCTACACCTTC.

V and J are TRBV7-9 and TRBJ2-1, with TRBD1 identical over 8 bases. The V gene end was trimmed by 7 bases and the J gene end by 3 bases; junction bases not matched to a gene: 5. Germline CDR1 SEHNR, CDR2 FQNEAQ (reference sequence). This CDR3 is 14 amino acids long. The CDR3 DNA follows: TGTGCCAGCACCCCGGGACAGGACTACAATGAGCAGTTCTTC. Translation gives CASTPGQDYNEQFF.

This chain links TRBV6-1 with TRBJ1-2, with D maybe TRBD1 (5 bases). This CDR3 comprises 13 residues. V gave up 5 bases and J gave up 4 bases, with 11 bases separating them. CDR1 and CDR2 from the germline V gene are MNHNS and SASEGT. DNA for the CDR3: TGTGCCAGCAGTCCGACAGACTCCTATGGCTACACCTTC. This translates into CASSPTDSYGYTF.

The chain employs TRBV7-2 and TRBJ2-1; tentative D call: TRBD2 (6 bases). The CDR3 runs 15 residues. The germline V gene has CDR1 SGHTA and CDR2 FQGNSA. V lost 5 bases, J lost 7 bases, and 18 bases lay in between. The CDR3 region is CASSPFGGNGNEQFF. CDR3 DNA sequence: TGTGCCAGCAGCCCCTTTGGGGGGAATGGAAATGAGCAGTTCTTC.

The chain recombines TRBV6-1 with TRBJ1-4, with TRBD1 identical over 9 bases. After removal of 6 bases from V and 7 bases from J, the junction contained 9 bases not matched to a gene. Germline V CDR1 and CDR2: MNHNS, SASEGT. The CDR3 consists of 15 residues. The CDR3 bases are TGTGCCAGCAGCAGAACAGGGGGCGCCGGTGAAAAACTGTTTTTT. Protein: CASSRTGGAGEKLFF.

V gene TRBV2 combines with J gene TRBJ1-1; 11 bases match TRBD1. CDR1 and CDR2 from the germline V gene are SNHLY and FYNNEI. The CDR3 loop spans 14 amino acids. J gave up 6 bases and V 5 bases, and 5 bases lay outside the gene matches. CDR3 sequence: CASSMDRGQAEAFF. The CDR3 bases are TGTGCCAGCAGTATGGACAGGGGGCAAGCTGAAGCTTTCTTT.

The CDR3 coding sequence is TGCAGCGTTGAAGGGGCAGGGCCAGATACGCAGTATTTT. As protein: CSVEGAGPDTQYF. The V and J genes are TRBV29-1 and TRBJ2-3; tentative D call: TRBD1 (5 bases). The CDR3 runs to 13 residues. The ends were cut back, 1 base at V and 4 bases at J, with 9 bases in the middle. Germline assignment: CDR1 SQVTM and CDR2 ANQGSEA.

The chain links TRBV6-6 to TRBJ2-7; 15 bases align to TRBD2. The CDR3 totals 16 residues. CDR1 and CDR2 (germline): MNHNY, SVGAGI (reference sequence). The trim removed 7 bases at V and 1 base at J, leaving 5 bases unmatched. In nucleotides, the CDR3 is TGTGCCAGCAAGGGACTAGCGGGAGGCTCGTCCTACGAGCAGTACTTC. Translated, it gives CASKGLAGGSSYEQYF.

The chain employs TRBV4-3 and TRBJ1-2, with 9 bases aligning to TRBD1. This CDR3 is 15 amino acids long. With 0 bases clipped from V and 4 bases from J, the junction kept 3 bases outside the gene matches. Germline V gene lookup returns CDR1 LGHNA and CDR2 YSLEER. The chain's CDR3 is CASSQEDRGGYGYTF. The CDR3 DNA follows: TGCGCCAGCAGCCAAGAGGACAGGGGTGGCTATGGCTACACCTTC.

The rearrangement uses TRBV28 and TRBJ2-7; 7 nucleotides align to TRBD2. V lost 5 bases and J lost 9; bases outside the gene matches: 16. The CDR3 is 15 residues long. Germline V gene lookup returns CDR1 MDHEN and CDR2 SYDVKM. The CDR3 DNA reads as TGTGCCAGCAGTATATTGGCGGGAGAATCGCACGGGCAGTACTTC. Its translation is CASSILAGESHGQYF.

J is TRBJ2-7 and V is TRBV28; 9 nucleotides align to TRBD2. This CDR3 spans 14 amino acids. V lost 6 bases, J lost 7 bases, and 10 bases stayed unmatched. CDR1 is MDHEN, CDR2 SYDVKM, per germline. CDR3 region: CASSPPGLAWEQYF. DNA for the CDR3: TGTGCCAGCAGCCCCCCGGGACTAGCTTGGGAGCAGTACTTC.